The clone carrying this T cell receptor beta chain showed up many times. The antigen is undetermined. These data belong to a study of T-cell reconstitution after alpha-beta-depleted transplantation in children. Points from the study as a whole: It was newly produced T cells that mostly accounted for T-cell counts and diversity one year after transplant. Reports say that about two months after transplant, the alpha-beta T cells came out of several hundred graft clones that had expanded. TCRbeta diversity was high at day 60 in some patients (a result of surviving recipient T cells and thymic progenitors).

The germline CDR1 and CDR2 sequences are SGHVS and FQNEAQ. The CDR3 loop spans 12 amino acids. V was trimmed by 0 bases and J by 13 bases, leaving 10 bases between them. As it was prepared, the TCRbeta library received unique molecular identifiers. A single record per CDR3 protein comes from TCRdb applying MiXCR to the PCR reads. This table holds 200,000 or so distinct CDR3 sequences, about 6% found once. This sample comprised PBMCs, obtained before TCRalphabeta/CD19-depleted stem cell transplant. The chain is built from TRBV7-8 and TRBJ2-1, with D unresolved. The clonotype was recovered from a girl under two years old with combined immunodeficiency, due to receive a stem cell transplant. The CDR3 DNA follows: TGTGCCAGCAGCTTAGCAGGGTTGGGTCAGTTCTTC. Translating it yields CASSLAGLGQFF.